One and the same sample provided the 22 T cell receptor beta chains below, sequenced in a study of PD-1 and CTLA-4 blockade in melanoma. The data were produced by immunoSEQ multiplex PCR, yet TCRdb's version contains in-frame clones alone and is incomplete. In the table there are around 16,000 clones, over 65% of which are singletons. The sample was CD8+ T cells from peripheral blood, taken before anti-PD-1 treatment. All receptors derive from a human donor with melanoma.

V is TRBV27 and J is TRBJ1-2, with unresolved D. The CDR3 has 12 residues. Germline CDR1 is MNHEY and CDR2 is SMNVEV (reference sequence). Trimming left V 5 bases short and J 8 bases short, with 12 bases between. This CDR3 reads CASSGPTAGYTF. The CDR3 DNA reads as TGTGCCAGCAGTGGGCCCACTGCGGGCTACACCTTC.

The V gene is TRBV11-2, the J gene TRBJ1-2; 9 bases line up with TRBD1. The V segment lost 2 bases and the J segment 3 bases; nucleotides outside the gene matches: 10. Germline lookup yields CDR1 SGHAT and CDR2 FQNNGV. CDR3 size: 17 residues. The CDR3 DNA reads as TGTGCCAGCAGCTTACCCCGGGCGGGACAGGGCCACTATGGCTACACCTTC. Its translation: CASSLPRAGQGHYGYTF.

This clone was detected only a few times. The gene calls are TRBV3-1 (or the pseudogene TRBV3-2) and TRBJ1-1; a possible D gene is TRBD1 (5 bases). CDR3 length equals 18 residues. CDR1 and CDR2 (germline): LGHDT, YNNKEL (reference sequence). V was cut by 0 bases and J by 0 bases, with 17 bases left in between. CDR3 nucleotide sequence: TGTGCCAGCAGCCAAGAACAAGGAAGGGACCTCATGAACACTGAAGCTTTCTTT. The encoded protein is CASSQEQGRDLMNTEAFF.

The chain recombines TRBV19 with TRBJ2-1, with D possibly being TRBD2 (6 bases). Germline V CDR1 and CDR2: LNHDA, SQIVND (reference sequence). The V end lost 2 bases, the J end lost 9 bases, and 8 bases lay between the germline ends. The CDR3 covers 12 residues. The CDR3 sequence: CASSILEGEQFF. CDR3 nucleotide sequence: TGTGCCAGTAGTATATTGGAGGGTGAGCAGTTCTTC.

V is TRBV29-1 and J is TRBJ2-1; 9 nucleotides agree with TRBD2. V was clipped by 6 bases and J by 2 bases; unmatched bases: 11. This CDR3 has 16 residues. Per germline, CDR1 SQVTM and CDR2 ANQGSEA. The CDR3 here is CSVIVGREGAYNEQFF. CDR3 bases: TGCAGCGTAATCGTGGGGCGGGAGGGCGCCTACAATGAGCAGTTCTTC.

The rearrangement uses TRBV7-2 and TRBJ2-3; 11 bases line up with TRBD2. Germline-derived CDR1 and CDR2 are SGHTA and FQGNSA. The length of the CDR3 is 15 residues. V lost 5 bases to trimming and J lost 5 bases; unmatched junction nucleotides: 6. This chain's CDR3 is CASSHSGGALDTQYF. In DNA, the CDR3 is TGTGCCAGCAGCCATAGCGGGGGGGCTTTAGATACGCAGTATTTT.

This clone came up a few times. The rearrangement links TRBV7-9 to TRBJ2-1; 11 bases fit TRBD2. The CDR3 spans 17 residues. Germline V gene lookup returns CDR1 SEHNR and CDR2 FQNEAQ (reference sequence). V trimming: 4 bases; J trimming: 5 bases; junction bases outside the gene matches: 10. In nucleotides, the CDR3 is TGTGCCAGCAGCTCTACTAGCGGGGGCCTTCGGGACAATGAGCAGTTCTTC. As protein: CASSSTSGGLRDNEQFF.

This clone came up a few times. The genes are TRBV2 and TRBJ1-1; a possible D gene is TRBD1 (5 bases). Germline CDR1 reads SNHLY; CDR2 reads FYNNEI. This CDR3 region has 13 residues. Trimming shortened V by 7 bases and J by 1 base, and 10 bases separated the two germline ends. CDR3 loop: CASTRGENTEAFF. The CDR3, as DNA: TGTGCCAGCACGCGGGGCGAGAACACTGAAGCTTTCTTT. Filled out from reference TRBV2 and TRBJ1-1, the complete variable domain reads EPEVTQTPSHQVTQMGQEVILRCVPISNHLYFYWYRQILGQKVEFLVSFYNNEISEKSEIFDDQFSVERPDGSNFTLKIRSTKLEDSAMYFCASTRGENTEAFFGQGTRLTVV.

The chain has TRBV13 and TRBJ1-6, with TRBD1 matching over 9 bases. J gave up 7 bases and V 4 bases, and 8 bases lay outside the gene matches. The CDR3 is made up of 16 amino acids. Germline V gene data show CDR1 as PRHDT and CDR2 as FYEKMQ (reference sequence). The CDR3 DNA reads as TGTGCCAGCAGCTCTACCGGGGACAGGGACAATTCACCCCTCCACTTT. It is translated as CASSSTGDRDNSPLHF.

The rearrangement links TRBV2 to TRBJ2-1; 12 nucleotides agree with TRBD2. This CDR3 region has 16 residues. V lost 6 bases, J lost 9 bases, and 12 bases stayed unmatched. Germline V CDR1 and CDR2: SNHLY, FYNNEI. The CDR3 DNA follows: TGTGCCAGCAGAACTCGACTAGCGGGGGAATCCGGTGAGCAGTTCTTC. The encoded protein is CASRTRLAGESGEQFF.

The chain carries TRBV13 and TRBJ1-5; 9 bases map to TRBD1. This CDR3 is 15 amino acids long. Germline CDR1 is PRHDT and CDR2 is FYEKMQ (reference sequence). With V trimmed by 3 bases and J by 5 bases, 5 bases remained unmatched. CDR3 in DNA: TGTGCCAGCAGCTTGGGGGGACAGGGTTATCAGCCCCAGCATTTT. Residues: CASSLGGQGYQPQHF. The full variable domain, in which reference TRBV13 and TRBJ1-5 provide the parts outside the CDR3, is AAGVIQSPRHLIKEKRETATLKCYPIPRHDTVYWYQQGPGQDPQFLISFYEKMQSDKGSIPDRFSAQQFSDYHSELNMSSLELGDSALYFCASSLGGQGYQPQHFGDGTRLSIL.

The V gene is TRBV4-1, the J gene TRBJ1-2, with 7 bases that match TRBD1. This CDR3 contains 17 residues. Germline CDR1 and CDR2: MGHRA and YSYEKL. V was pared by 0 bases and J by 2 bases, with 9 bases of the junction left unmatched. This CDR3 is CASSQESRTGGNYGYTF. The CDR3 DNA reads TGCGCCAGCAGCCAAGAAAGTAGGACAGGCGGCAACTATGGCTACACCTTC.

The chain carries TRBV7-9 and TRBJ1-3; D not resolved. Trimming removed 2 bases at V and 0 bases at J, with 11 bases between. Germline V CDR1 and CDR2: SEHNR, FQNEAQ (reference sequence). CDR3 length: 16 amino acids. Here the CDR3 reads CASSLTQAISGNTIYF. CDR3 sequence (DNA): TGTGCCAGCAGCTTAACCCAGGCGATCTCTGGAAACACCATATATTTT.

J is TRBJ2-3 and V is TRBV7-8; D is perhaps TRBD1 (5 bases). Trimming removed 5 bases at V and 4 bases at J, with 16 bases between. The CDR3 is 15 residues long. Per the germline V gene, CDR1 is SGHVS and CDR2 is FQNEAQ. Written as DNA, the CDR3 is TGTGCCAGCAGCCCTCGGGCAGGGTTCGCAGATACGCAGTATTTT. As protein: CASSPRAGFADTQYF.

The V gene is TRBV14, the J gene TRBJ1-4; 7 nucleotides match TRBD1. The V gene's germline CDR1 is SGHDN and CDR2 FVKESK. The CDR3 loop spans 13 amino acids. With V trimmed by 3 bases and J by 8 bases, 3 bases remained unmatched. Here the CDR3 reads CASSHTGEEKLFF. The CDR3 region has the DNA TGTGCCAGCAGCCATACAGGGGAGGAAAAACTGTTTTTT.

The chain links TRBV19 to TRBJ2-1, with 9 nucleotides matching TRBD1. V gave up 5 bases and J gave up 4 bases; unmatched junction bases: 6. Germline lookup yields CDR1 LNHDA and CDR2 SQIVND (reference sequence). CDR3 length: 15 amino acids. The CDR3 sequence: CASSSGTGIYNEQFF. The CDR3 bases are TGTGCCAGTAGTTCCGGGACAGGGATATACAATGAGCAGTTCTTC.

J is TRBJ2-7 and V is TRBV19, with 7 bases fitting TRBD1. CDR3 size: 13 residues. Germline lookup yields CDR1 LNHDA and CDR2 SQIVND (reference sequence). Losses at the gene ends were 8 bases for V and 1 base for J; bases not matched to a gene: 5. CDR3 DNA: TGTGCCAGTCGACAGGGAAAATCCTACGAGCAGTACTTC. It specifies CASRQGKSYEQYF.

The rearrangement links TRBV27 to TRBJ2-3; TRBD1 is a possible D gene (6 bases). V dropped 3 bases and J dropped 5 bases, with 15 bases sitting between them. Germline V gene sequence: CDR1 MNHEY, CDR2 SMNVEV (reference sequence). The CDR3 covers 15 residues. In nucleotides, the CDR3 is TGTGCCAGCAGTTTTTCAGGGGCTCGGGGAGATACGCAGTATTTT. It codes for CASSFSGARGDTQYF.

This chain connects TRBV12-3 or TRBV12-4 to TRBJ2-5; TRBD2 might be the D (6 bases). CDR3 size: 11 residues. V lost 6 bases to trimming and J lost 9 bases, with 11 bases between them. As DNA, the CDR3 is TGTGCCAGCAGCCTCGGGGGAGCCCAGTACTTC. The encoded protein is CASSLGGAQYF.

This clone is medium-sized by share. J is TRBJ1-5 and V is TRBV7-9, with no clear D. The CDR3 length is 12 residues. V dropped 8 bases and J dropped 9 bases, with 14 bases sitting between them. Germline lookup yields CDR1 SEHNR and CDR2 FQNEAQ (reference sequence). As DNA, the CDR3 is TGTGCCAGCCGGTGGGAGGATGGGCCCCAGCATTTT. Translated, it gives CASRWEDGPQHF.

A remark on this clone: The sample carries other DNA sequences with the same CDR3. The CDR3 bases are TGTGCCAGCAGTTTGGGGGGGCGAGAAGCTTTCTTT. It codes for CASSLGGREAFF. The V gene is TRBV27, the J gene TRBJ1-1; a weak D match, TRBD1 (6 bases). CDR1 and CDR2 (germline): MNHEY, SMNVEV (reference sequence). The V and J ends lost 3 bases and 8 bases respectively, with 10 bases between them. The CDR3 totals 12 residues.

V and J are TRBV19 and TRBJ1-1; weak D call: TRBD1 (6 bases). The V end was cut by 6 bases, the J end by 0 bases, with 8 bases between. The germline gives CDR1 LNHDA, CDR2 SQIVND (reference sequence). This CDR3 has 13 amino acids. This chain's CDR3 is CASSGTLNTEAFF. CDR3 bases: TGTGCCAGTAGCGGGACACTGAACACTGAAGCTTTCTTT.